The sequence of this TCR beta chain was determined in a study of T cells in Graves' hyperthyroidism and ophthalmopathy. RNA transcripts were the template for amplifying TCR beta CDR3 regions. Carried out on the TCR CDR3, a first-round RT-PCR used the HTBI primer set. TCRdb reprocessed the multiplex PCR reads via MiXCR and lists one record per CDR3 protein. The data show around 350,000 distinct CDR3 sequences, approximately 16% seen once. For the diagnoses, clinical symptoms, serum thyroxine and TRAb, thyroid ultrasound and orbital computed tomography were used. PBMCs were derived from 10 ml fresh peripheral blood. This clonotype has ten or more counts. Germline-derived CDR1 and CDR2 are MNHEY and SVGEGT. The length of the CDR3 is 16 residues. Trimming cost V 2 bases and J 4 bases, with 17 bases left between them.

This chain links TRBV6-2 or TRBV6-3 with TRBJ2-5, with D tentatively TRBD1 (5 bases). The TCR comes from a woman aged 60-75 years with Graves' ophthalmopathy. The sequenced sample consisted of blood. CDR3 nucleotide sequence: TGTGCCAGCAGTTACGGGGCAGGGCGGATAGGAGAGACCCAGTACTTC. Amino acid sequence: CASSYGAGRIGETQYF.